The 11 T cell receptor beta chains listed next were all sequenced from one sample in a study of blood T cells in healthy people across ages (dated by TCRdb to about 2015). Library prep was done by 5' RACE. Sequencer: Illumina HiSeq 2500. A second PCR of roughly 7 to 12 cycles was run with a J-beta primer mix and a sample-barcoded 5' primer. The raw public reads went through TCRdb reprocessing: fastp at Q25, MiXCR clone calling, in-frame beta chains kept. A single entry per CDR3 protein holds the most common genes and DNA from its merged rows. The sample records about 1 million distinct CDR3 sequences, about 23% of which are singletons. The ten largest clones capture 0.65% to 0.95% of the sample. Separately, the same data were catalogued under a study of T cells of mothers and their children.

The source material was blood. The receptors were gathered from a girl aged 2-10 years in good health.

This clonotype has a handful of counts. The V and J genes are TRBV3-1 and TRBJ2-1; no firm D call. The V end was cut by 0 bases, the J end by 11 bases, with 11 bases between. This CDR3 region has 13 residues. CDR1 is LGHDT and CDR2 is YNNKEL in the germline V gene (reference sequence). The CDR3 coding sequence is TGTGCCAGCAGCCAAGATTTAAATCCTAAGCAGTTCTTC. This gives the protein CASSQDLNPKQFF.

This clonotype has just a few counts. This chain connects TRBV6-1 to TRBJ1-2, with D unclear. V dropped 2 bases and J dropped 6 bases, with 4 bases sitting between them. The CDR3 has 11 residues. Germline values: CDR1 MNHNS, CDR2 SASEGT. In DNA form, the CDR3 reads TGTGCCAGCAGTGAATTAGATGGCTACACCTTC. This translates into CASSELDGYTF.

Only a few counts were recorded for this clonotype. The chain links TRBV15 to TRBJ2-2, with TRBD1 matching 8 bases. Germline CDR1 reads LNHNV; CDR2 reads YYDKDF (reference sequence). The CDR3 has 15 amino acids. J lost 9 bases, V lost 3 bases, and 9 bases had no gene match. CDR3 bases: TGTGCCACCAGCAGGGCAGACAGGGGAGAACGGGAGCTGTTTTTT. As protein: CATSRADRGERELFF.

The chain is built from TRBV3-1 and TRBJ2-3; either TRBD1 or TRBD2 may fit D (5 bases each). Trimming cost V 7 bases and J 4 bases, with 15 bases left between them. The CDR3 consists of 14 residues. From germline, CDR1 is LGHDT and CDR2 YNNKEL (reference sequence). CDR3 amino acids: CASTTRGVSDTQYF. CDR3 in DNA: TGTGCCAGCACCACGAGGGGTGTCTCAGATACGCAGTATTTT.

The chain has TRBV7-2 and TRBJ2-7; D remains ambiguous. Germline CDR1 reads SGHTA; CDR2 reads FQGNSA. The CDR3 has 14 residues. Trimming pared 1 base from V and 2 bases from J, leaving 9 bases between. CDR3 region: CASSLVGTPYEQYF. For the CDR3, the DNA is TGTGCCAGCAGCTTAGTAGGCACTCCCTACGAGCAGTACTTC.

A few counts support this clonotype. CDR3 sequence (DNA): TGTGCCAGCAGCCCCCATCGACAGGGGGCTGGGGATGAGCAGTTCTTC. Its protein is CASSPHRQGAGDEQFF. V gene TRBV13 combines with J gene TRBJ2-5, with 10 nucleotides matching TRBD1. The last part of the DNA fits TRBJ2-1 better; the J call may be wrong. The CDR3 spans 16 residues. From germline, CDR1 is PRHDT and CDR2 FYEKMQ (reference sequence).

The CDR3 sequence: CASSMDPGPYTEAFF. Written as DNA, the CDR3 is TGTGCCAGCAGCATGGACCCGGGACCTTACACTGAAGCTTTCTTT. The rearrangement uses TRBV7-2 and TRBJ1-1; tentative D call: TRBD1 (5 bases). Per the germline V gene, CDR1 is SGHTA and CDR2 is FQGNSA. V gave up 5 bases and J gave up 3 bases, with 16 bases separating them. The CDR3 extends over 15 amino acids.

This chain links TRBV28 with TRBJ2-7; 7 nucleotides match TRBD2. The CDR3 contains 12 residues. Germline-derived CDR1 and CDR2 are MDHEN and SYDVKM. Germline trimming cut 3 bases from V and 5 bases from J; bases unmatched to any gene: 1. The CDR3 region is CASSFLADEQYF. The CDR3 region has the DNA TGTGCCAGCAGTTTTCTAGCGGACGAGCAGTACTTC. Full variable domain (remainder filled in from reference TRBV28 and TRBJ2-7): DVKVTQSSRYLVKRTGEKVFLECVQDMDHENMFWYRQDPGLGLRLIYFSYDVKMKEKGDIPEGYSVSREKKERFSLILESASTNQTSMYLCASSFLADEQYFGPGTRLTVT.

The chain carries TRBV7-8 and TRBJ2-7; D might be TRBD1 (5 bases). Looked up from germline, CDR1 is SGHVS and CDR2 is FQNEAQ. The CDR3 runs 15 residues. Trimming left V 5 bases short and J 2 bases short, with 16 bases between. Here the CDR3 DNA reads TGTGCCAGCAGCGGACGGACACCTGAAGCCTACGAGCAGTACTTC. Translation: CASSGRTPEAYEQYF.

CDR3 in DNA: TGTGCCAGCAGCCAACGAGTGGGGACCGTTGCCTGGGAGACCCAGTACTTC. Translation: CASSQRVGTVAWETQYF. The chain combines TRBV3-1 with TRBJ2-5; either TRBD1 or TRBD2 may fit D (5 bases each). Germline CDR1 reads LGHDT; CDR2 reads YNNKEL (reference sequence). Trimming removed 2 bases at V and 5 bases at J, with 21 bases between. CDR3 size: 17 residues.

This clonotype was found a few times. The chain is built from TRBV27 and TRBJ2-5, with 14 bases fitting TRBD2. The J call is doubtful: the DNA matches TRBJ2-1 better. The CDR3 extends over 18 amino acids. Germline CDR1 reads MNHEY; CDR2 reads SMNVEV (reference sequence). Written as DNA, the CDR3 is TGTGCCAGCAGTTTCTCCCCGGGACTAGCGGGAGAGTCCAATGAGCAGTTCTTC. This translates into CASSFSPGLAGESNEQFF.